The rows below give T cell receptor beta chains drawn from one sample of a study of cytomegalovirus exposure and HLA in healthy donors. Profiling relied on immunoSEQ multiplex PCR, and the TCRdb table lists in-frame clones only, not all of them. The profile covers fewer than 200,000 clones, with around 86% appearing a single time and 0.9% to 1% taken by the ten largest. Sequencing was carried out using PBMCs. The receptors shown here come from a girl aged 2-15 years in good health and CMV-seropositive. Each CDR3 is given with its conserved first and last residue. Fields, in order: clone size, D gene, CDR3 length, J gene, V gene, CDR3 protein, CDR3 DNA. D genes are given only for firm matches. A row's size may be missing; if present it is once, few, many or a size class.

clone_size: few; d_call: TRBD2; cdr3_length: 15; j_call: TRBJ2-7; v_call: TRBV6-1; cdr3_aa: CASSERPAGAYEQYF; cdr3_nt: TGTGCCAGCAGTGAACGACCAGCGGGAGCCTACGAGCAGTACTTC
clone_size: -; d_call: TRBD2; cdr3_length: 14; j_call: TRBJ2-3; v_call: TRBV10-3; cdr3_aa: CAIREREMTDTQYF; cdr3_nt: TGTGCCATCAGAGAGCGGGAGATGACAGATACGCAGTATTTT
clone_size: -; d_call: TRBD2; cdr3_length: 11; j_call: TRBJ2-7; v_call: TRBV20-1; cdr3_aa: CSAAGAGEQYF; cdr3_nt: TGCAGTGCAGCGGGGGCCGGGGAGCAGTACTTC
clone_size: -; d_call: -; cdr3_length: 13; j_call: TRBJ1-6; v_call: TRBV6-1; cdr3_aa: CASREELDSPLHF; cdr3_nt: TGTGCCAGCCGAGAAGAGCTTGATTCACCCCTCCACTTT
clone_size: -; d_call: TRBD2; cdr3_length: 15; j_call: TRBJ2-3; v_call: TRBV5-4; cdr3_aa: CASSSGLVLTDTQYF; cdr3_nt: TGTGCCAGCAGCTCAGGACTAGTTCTCACAGATACGCAGTATTTT
clone_size: -; d_call: -; cdr3_length: 14; j_call: TRBJ2-5; v_call: TRBV5-1; cdr3_aa: CASSLQRYQETQYF; cdr3_nt: TGCGCCAGCAGCTTGCAGAGGTACCAAGAGACCCAGTACTTC
clone_size: -; d_call: -; cdr3_length: 13; j_call: TRBJ2-7; v_call: TRBV30; cdr3_aa: CAWSGRADYEQYF; cdr3_nt: TGTGCCTGGAGTGGCAGGGCCGACTACGAGCAGTACTTC
clone_size: -; d_call: -; cdr3_length: 15; j_call: TRBJ1-1; v_call: TRBV5-1; cdr3_aa: CASSSGGGAIPEAFF; cdr3_nt: TGCGCCAGCAGCTCGGGGGGGGGAGCAATACCGGAAGCTTTCTTT
clone_size: -; d_call: TRBD1; cdr3_length: 14; j_call: TRBJ1-4; v_call: TRBV5-4; cdr3_aa: CASSAGQGNEKLFF; cdr3_nt: TGTGCCAGCAGCGCCGGACAGGGAAACGAAAAACTGTTTTTT
clone_size: -; d_call: -; cdr3_length: 13; j_call: TRBJ1-1; v_call: TRBV6-5; cdr3_aa: CASSYIGDTEAFF; cdr3_nt: TGTGCCAGCAGTTATATAGGGGACACTGAAGCTTTCTTT
clone_size: -; d_call: -; cdr3_length: 14; j_call: TRBJ1-1; v_call: TRBV6-1; cdr3_aa: CASSVRAVNTEAFF; cdr3_nt: TGTGCCAGCAGTGTCAGGGCGGTAAACACTGAAGCTTTCTTT
clone_size: -; d_call: -; cdr3_length: 13; j_call: TRBJ1-5; v_call: TRBV30; cdr3_aa: CAWTGQGNQPQHF; cdr3_nt: TGTGCCTGGACGGGTCAGGGGAATCAGCCCCAGCATTTT
clone_size: -; d_call: TRBD1; cdr3_length: 15; j_call: TRBJ1-2; v_call: TRBV6-1; cdr3_aa: CASSEWDSSNYGYTF; cdr3_nt: TGTGCCAGCAGTGAATGGGACAGTTCTAACTATGGCTACACCTTC
clone_size: -; d_call: -; cdr3_length: 14; j_call: TRBJ1-1; v_call: TRBV10-1; cdr3_aa: CASSERRQNSQAFF; cdr3_nt: TGCGCCAGCAGTGAGAGGCGGCAAAACTCCCAGGCTTTCTTT
clone_size: -; d_call: -; cdr3_length: 16; j_call: TRBJ1-3; v_call: TRBV18; cdr3_aa: CASSPLSTLSGNTIYF; cdr3_nt: TGTGCCAGCTCACCATTATCGACACTTTCTGGAAACACCATATATTTT
clone_size: -; d_call: -; cdr3_length: 14; j_call: TRBJ2-7; v_call: TRBV28; cdr3_aa: CASSPQTGPYEQYF; cdr3_nt: TGTGCCAGCAGTCCGCAAACAGGGCCCTACGAGCAGTACTTC
clone_size: once; d_call: TRBD2; cdr3_length: 18; j_call: TRBJ2-4; v_call: TRBV5-4; cdr3_aa: CASSPTSGRALTKNIQYF; cdr3_nt: TGTGCCAGCAGCCCGACTAGCGGGAGGGCCTTGACCAAAAACATTCAGTACTTC
clone_size: -; d_call: -; cdr3_length: 15; j_call: TRBJ2-7; v_call: TRBV12-1; cdr3_aa: CASSFLGQGGHEQYF; cdr3_nt: TGTGCCAGCAGCTTTCTCGGACAGGGGGGCCACGAGCAGTACTTC
clone_size: once; d_call: -; cdr3_length: 12; j_call: TRBJ1-2; v_call: TRBV6-5; cdr3_aa: CASRQGIYGYTF; cdr3_nt: TGTGCCAGCAGACAGGGTATCTATGGCTACACCTTC
clone_size: -; d_call: -; cdr3_length: 15; j_call: TRBJ1-2; v_call: TRBV6-5; cdr3_aa: CASSYSKPGRYGYTF; cdr3_nt: TGTGCCAGCAGTTACTCGAAACCAGGCAGATATGGCTACACCTTC
clone_size: -; d_call: TRBD1; cdr3_length: 15; j_call: TRBJ1-2; v_call: TRBV19; cdr3_aa: CASSSGQGGNYGYTF; cdr3_nt: TGTGCCAGTAGTTCCGGACAGGGGGGAAACTATGGCTACACCTTC
clone_size: few; d_call: TRBD2; cdr3_length: 15; j_call: TRBJ2-1; v_call: TRBV9; cdr3_aa: CASRRGASGSGEQFF; cdr3_nt: TGTGCCAGCAGACGAGGGGCTAGCGGGAGTGGGGAGCAGTTCTTC
clone_size: -; d_call: TRBD1; cdr3_length: 19; j_call: TRBJ2-7; v_call: TRBV10-3; cdr3_aa: CAIGGLGTGGRGVSYEQYF; cdr3_nt: TGTGCCATCGGTGGGCTGGGGACAGGTGGTAGGGGGGTTTCCTACGAGCAGTACTTC
clone_size: -; d_call: TRBD2; cdr3_length: 14; j_call: TRBJ2-7; v_call: TRBV7-6; cdr3_aa: CASSFSGRLGEQYF; cdr3_nt: TGTGCCAGCAGCTTTAGCGGGAGGTTGGGCGAGCAGTACTTC
clone_size: -; d_call: TRBD2; cdr3_length: 15; j_call: TRBJ2-2; v_call: TRBV28; cdr3_aa: CASNSLAGGAGELFF; cdr3_nt: TGTGCCAGCAACTCTCTAGCGGGAGGTGCCGGGGAGCTGTTTTTT
clone_size: -; d_call: -; cdr3_length: 14; j_call: TRBJ1-2; v_call: TRBV5-4; cdr3_aa: CASRAPGLNYGYTF; cdr3_nt: TGTGCCAGCAGAGCACCGGGACTGAACTATGGCTACACCTTC
clone_size: -; d_call: -; cdr3_length: 13; j_call: TRBJ1-1; v_call: TRBV27; cdr3_aa: CASSWGQNTEAFF; cdr3_nt: TGTGCCAGCAGTTGGGGACAGAACACTGAAGCTTTCTTT
clone_size: -; d_call: TRBD2; cdr3_length: 18; j_call: TRBJ2-1; v_call: TRBV2; cdr3_aa: CASSEWTSGGGSYNEQFF; cdr3_nt: TGTGCCAGCAGTGAGTGGACTAGCGGGGGGGGCTCCTACAATGAGCAGTTCTTC
clone_size: few; d_call: TRBD1; cdr3_length: 15; j_call: TRBJ1-2; v_call: TRBV19; cdr3_aa: CASSREGGLLYGYTF; cdr3_nt: TGTGCCAGTAGTCGTGAAGGGGGCCTCCTCTATGGCTACACCTTC
clone_size: -; d_call: -; cdr3_length: 14; j_call: TRBJ1-1; v_call: TRBV30; cdr3_aa: CAWSVRGGYTEAFF; cdr3_nt: TGTGCCTGGAGTGTACGAGGAGGGTACACTGAAGCTTTCTTT
clone_size: -; d_call: TRBD1; cdr3_length: 16; j_call: TRBJ2-1; v_call: TRBV7-7; cdr3_aa: CASSPFFGTGGREQFF; cdr3_nt: TGTGCTAGCAGCCCATTCTTCGGGACAGGGGGCCGTGAGCAGTTCTTC
clone_size: -; d_call: TRBD2; cdr3_length: 15; j_call: TRBJ2-3; v_call: TRBV2; cdr3_aa: CASSFSGRGADTQYF; cdr3_nt: TGTGCCAGCAGTTTTAGCGGGAGGGGGGCAGATACGCAGTATTTT
clone_size: -; d_call: -; cdr3_length: 16; j_call: TRBJ2-2; v_call: TRBV2; cdr3_aa: CASSLTLDRDTGELFF; cdr3_nt: TGTGCCAGCAGCCTAACACTTGATCGGGACACCGGGGAGCTGTTTTTT
clone_size: -; d_call: -; cdr3_length: 13; j_call: TRBJ1-1; v_call: TRBV6-1; cdr3_aa: CASSEEGTTVAFF; cdr3_nt: TGTGCCAGCAGTGAAGAGGGGACAACTGTAGCTTTCTTT
clone_size: -; d_call: TRBD1; cdr3_length: 14; j_call: TRBJ1-5; v_call: TRBV28; cdr3_aa: CASSLTGLNQPQHF; cdr3_nt: TGTGCCAGCAGCCTGACAGGGCTCAATCAGCCCCAGCATTTT
clone_size: once; d_call: -; cdr3_length: 16; j_call: TRBJ1-3; v_call: TRBV27; cdr3_aa: CASRIRDTHSGNTIYF; cdr3_nt: TGTGCCAGCAGGATTCGGGACACACACTCTGGAAACACCATATATTTT
clone_size: few; d_call: TRBD2; cdr3_length: 14; j_call: TRBJ2-1; v_call: TRBV10-3; cdr3_aa: CAISESGRADEQFF; cdr3_nt: TGTGCCATCAGTGAGAGCGGGAGGGCCGATGAGCAGTTCTTC
clone_size: few; d_call: TRBD2; cdr3_length: 15; j_call: TRBJ2-7; v_call: TRBV6-1; cdr3_aa: CASSEALAGAYEQYF; cdr3_nt: TGTGCCAGCAGTGAAGCGCTAGCGGGAGCCTACGAGCAGTACTTC
clone_size: few; d_call: -; cdr3_length: 15; j_call: TRBJ1-4; v_call: TRBV5-1; cdr3_aa: CASSLRGFREEKLFF; cdr3_nt: TGCGCCAGCAGCTTGAGAGGATTCCGGGAGGAAAAACTGTTTTTT
clone_size: -; d_call: -; cdr3_length: 12; j_call: TRBJ1-5; v_call: TRBV19; cdr3_aa: CASSQVNQPQHF; cdr3_nt: TGTGCCAGTAGTCAGGTTAATCAGCCCCAGCATTTT
clone_size: -; d_call: -; cdr3_length: 14; j_call: TRBJ2-5; v_call: TRBV2; cdr3_aa: CASSGLAAQETQYF; cdr3_nt: TGTGCCAGCAGTGGGTTGGCGGCACAAGAGACCCAGTACTTC
clone_size: -; d_call: -; cdr3_length: 15; j_call: TRBJ2-7; v_call: TRBV28; cdr3_aa: CASSLSRGPTYEQYF; cdr3_nt: TGTGCCAGCAGTTTATCGCGGGGACCGACCTACGAGCAGTACTTC
clone_size: -; d_call: -; cdr3_length: 14; j_call: TRBJ1-2; v_call: TRBV5-4; cdr3_aa: CASSRKGENYGYTF; cdr3_nt: TGTGCCAGCAGCAGAAAGGGGGAGAACTATGGCTACACCTTC
clone_size: -; d_call: -; cdr3_length: 18; j_call: TRBJ2-3; v_call: TRBV6-1; cdr3_aa: CASSGGRGRGVFTDTQYF; cdr3_nt: TGTGCCAGCAGTGGGGGCAGGGGCAGGGGGGTCTTCACAGATACGCAGTATTTT
clone_size: -; d_call: -; cdr3_length: 15; j_call: TRBJ2-6; v_call: TRBV6-1; cdr3_aa: CASQFQGTGANVLTF; cdr3_nt: TGTGCCAGCCAATTCCAGGGGACTGGGGCCAACGTCCTGACTTTC
clone_size: few; d_call: TRBD2; cdr3_length: 17; j_call: TRBJ2-1; v_call: TRBV6-4; cdr3_aa: CASREGTSGRAYNEQFF; cdr3_nt: TGTGCCAGCAGGGAAGGGACTAGCGGGAGGGCCTACAATGAGCAGTTCTTC
clone_size: -; d_call: TRBD1; cdr3_length: 13; j_call: TRBJ2-7; v_call: TRBV4-1; cdr3_aa: CASSRTGGSEQYF; cdr3_nt: TGCGCCAGCAGCCGTACAGGGGGCTCCGAGCAGTACTTC
clone_size: -; d_call: TRBD1; cdr3_length: 15; j_call: TRBJ1-2; v_call: TRBV11-2; cdr3_aa: CASTQFRTGNDGYTF; cdr3_nt: TGTGCCAGCACCCAATTTAGGACAGGGAACGATGGCTACACCTTC
clone_size: once; d_call: -; cdr3_length: 18; j_call: TRBJ1-5; v_call: TRBV28; cdr3_aa: CASSLHRVAGPSNQPQHF; cdr3_nt: TGTGCCAGCAGTTTACACAGGGTAGCGGGACCAAGCAATCAGCCCCAGCATTTT
clone_size: -; d_call: TRBD2; cdr3_length: 16; j_call: TRBJ2-1; v_call: TRBV28; cdr3_aa: CASSSVVAGGPIEQFF; cdr3_nt: TGTGCCAGCAGTTCCGTAGTGGCGGGAGGGCCCATTGAGCAGTTCTTC
clone_size: -; d_call: -; cdr3_length: 16; j_call: TRBJ1-1; v_call: TRBV7-9; cdr3_aa: CASSLWGESVNTEAFF; cdr3_nt: TGTGCCAGCAGCTTATGGGGGGAGAGCGTGAACACTGAAGCTTTCTTT
clone_size: -; d_call: -; cdr3_length: 15; j_call: TRBJ1-4; v_call: TRBV28; cdr3_aa: CASRTARATNEKLFF; cdr3_nt: TGTGCCAGCAGGACTGCCCGGGCAACTAATGAAAAACTGTTTTTT
clone_size: -; d_call: -; cdr3_length: 15; j_call: TRBJ1-2; v_call: TRBV7-3; cdr3_aa: CASSLNGGAGYGYTF; cdr3_nt: TGTGCCAGCAGCTTAAATGGGGGGGCGGGCTATGGCTACACCTTC
clone_size: once; d_call: -; cdr3_length: 14; j_call: TRBJ2-2; v_call: TRBV7-8; cdr3_aa: CASSLARATGELFF; cdr3_nt: TGTGCCAGCAGCTTAGCGCGGGCTACCGGGGAGCTGTTTTTT
clone_size: -; d_call: -; cdr3_length: 14; j_call: TRBJ2-3; v_call: TRBV5-1; cdr3_aa: CASSLTTSTDTQYF; cdr3_nt: TGCGCCAGCAGCTTGACGACTAGCACAGATACGCAGTATTTT
clone_size: few; d_call: TRBD1; cdr3_length: 16; j_call: TRBJ2-7; v_call: TRBV5-6; cdr3_aa: CAIPGTGGKNSYEQYF; cdr3_nt: TGTGCCATCCCCGGGACAGGGGGAAAAAACTCCTACGAGCAGTACTTC
clone_size: -; d_call: -; cdr3_length: 12; j_call: TRBJ1-2; v_call: TRBV6-5; cdr3_aa: CASGEIGDGYTF; cdr3_nt: TGTGCCAGCGGAGAGATCGGGGATGGCTACACCTTC
clone_size: once; d_call: TRBD1; cdr3_length: 13; j_call: TRBJ1-5; v_call: TRBV4-1; cdr3_aa: CASSQETGRPQHF; cdr3_nt: TGCGCCAGCAGCCAAGAGACAGGGAGGCCCCAGCATTTT
clone_size: -; d_call: -; cdr3_length: 16; j_call: TRBJ2-6; v_call: TRBV28; cdr3_aa: CASSLGQISGANVLTF; cdr3_nt: TGTGCCAGCAGTTTAGGACAGATCTCTGGGGCCAACGTCCTGACTTTC